The clone carrying this T cell receptor beta chain was recorded a few times. The antigen is undetermined. Separation by sorting yielded CD4+ and CD8+ T cells from PBMCs. RNA, once extracted, was reverse transcribed into cDNA for use as the sequencing template. Sequencing was performed with immunoSEQ multiplex PCR; in TCRdb, only in-frame clones are kept and a portion is missing. The sample yields 98,000 or so clones, approximately 60% seen once. These data belong to a study of CD8+ T cells in alopecia areata. The germline gives CDR1 SGHDT, CDR2 YYEEEE. Trimming left V 4 bases short and J 9 bases short, with 17 bases between. The CDR3 is made up of 13 amino acids. Study-wide findings and caveats: Lesional scalp displayed greater clonality than normal scalp, most notably in alopecia totalis/universalis. Whereas mice showed it more clearly, TCR sharing across patients was murkier, possibly because of HLA.

This TCR was sampled from a human donor in good health. The sequenced sample consisted of CD8+ T cells sorted from blood. The V and J genes are TRBV5-6 and TRBJ2-7; D is uncertain. The CDR3 is CASSKPPPPVQYF. Written as DNA, the CDR3 is TGTGCCAGCAGCAAGCCCCCTCCTCCGGTGCAGTACTTC.